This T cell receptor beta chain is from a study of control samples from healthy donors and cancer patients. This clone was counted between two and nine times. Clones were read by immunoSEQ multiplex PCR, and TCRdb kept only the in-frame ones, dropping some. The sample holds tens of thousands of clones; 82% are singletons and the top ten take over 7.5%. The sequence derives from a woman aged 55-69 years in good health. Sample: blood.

The CDR3 DNA is TGTGCCAGCAGCCCTCCGACAGGGCTGGGCGAGCAGTACTTC. As protein: CASSPPTGLGEQYF. The chain links TRBV5-4 to TRBJ2-7; the match to TRBD1 covers 7 bases. The CDR3 covers 14 residues. Germline V gene data show CDR1 as SGHNT and CDR2 as YYREEE (reference sequence). With V trimmed by 4 bases and J by 6 bases, 10 bases remained unmatched.